This T cell receptor (beta chain) is drawn from a study of identical twins. J lost 2 bases, V lost 5 bases, and 12 bases had no gene match. The CDR3 extends over 16 amino acids. Germline values: CDR1 SQVTM, CDR2 ANQGSEA. Using its own MiXCR run on the 5' RACE reads, TCRdb lists one record per CDR3 protein. The table includes about 890,000 distinct CDR3 sequences, approximately 13% detected once. The sample holds a few counts of this clonotype. This same sample was also part of a study on yellow fever vaccine responses in identical twins.

The rearrangement links TRBV29-1 to TRBJ2-1, with 7 bases matching TRBD2. The sample was PBMCs. The clonotype was recovered from a woman younger than 35 in good health. The CDR3 DNA reads as TGCAGCGTTACCCGACTGGCGGGAGCCGCCTACAATGAGCAGTTCTTC. Protein product: CSVTRLAGAAYNEQFF.